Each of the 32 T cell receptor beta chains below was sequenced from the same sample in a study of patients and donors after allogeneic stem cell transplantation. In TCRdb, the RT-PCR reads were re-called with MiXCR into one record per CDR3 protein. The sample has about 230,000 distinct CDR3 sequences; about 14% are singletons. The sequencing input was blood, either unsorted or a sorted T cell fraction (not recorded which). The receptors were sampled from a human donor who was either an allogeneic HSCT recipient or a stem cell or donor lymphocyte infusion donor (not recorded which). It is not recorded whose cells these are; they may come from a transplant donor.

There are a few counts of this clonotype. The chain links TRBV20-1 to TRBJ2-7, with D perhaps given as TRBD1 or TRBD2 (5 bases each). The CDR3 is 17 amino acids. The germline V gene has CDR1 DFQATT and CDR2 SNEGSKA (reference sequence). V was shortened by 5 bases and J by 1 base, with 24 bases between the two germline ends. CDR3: CSAEERGGGVRSYEQYF. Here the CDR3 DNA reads TGCAGTGCTGAAGAAAGGGGTGGGGGAGTAAGGTCCTACGAGCAGTACTTC.

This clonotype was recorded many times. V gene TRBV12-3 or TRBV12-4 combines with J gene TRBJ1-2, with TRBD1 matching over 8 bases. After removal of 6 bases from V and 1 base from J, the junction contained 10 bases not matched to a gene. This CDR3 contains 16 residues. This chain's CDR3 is CASSSPDRGFNYGYTF. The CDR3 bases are TGTGCCAGCAGCTCCCCAGACAGGGGTTTTAACTATGGCTACACCTTC.

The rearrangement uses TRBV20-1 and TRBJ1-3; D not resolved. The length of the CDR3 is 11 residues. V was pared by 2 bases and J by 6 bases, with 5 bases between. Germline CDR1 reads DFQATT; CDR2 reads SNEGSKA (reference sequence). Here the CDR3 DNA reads TGCAGTGCTAGATCCGCAAACACCATATATTTT. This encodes CSARSANTIYF.

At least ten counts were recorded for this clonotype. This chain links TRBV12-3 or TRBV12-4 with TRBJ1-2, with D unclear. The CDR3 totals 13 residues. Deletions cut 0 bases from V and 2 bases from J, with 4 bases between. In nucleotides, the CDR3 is TGTGCCAGCAGTTTAGCGGGGAACTATGGCTACACCTTC. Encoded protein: CASSLAGNYGYTF.

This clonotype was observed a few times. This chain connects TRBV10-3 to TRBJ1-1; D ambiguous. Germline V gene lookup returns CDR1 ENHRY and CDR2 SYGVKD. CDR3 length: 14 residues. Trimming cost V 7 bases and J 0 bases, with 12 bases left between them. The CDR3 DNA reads TGTGCCATCACGCCGGGCCCGTTGAACACTGAAGCTTTCTTT. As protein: CAITPGPLNTEAFF.

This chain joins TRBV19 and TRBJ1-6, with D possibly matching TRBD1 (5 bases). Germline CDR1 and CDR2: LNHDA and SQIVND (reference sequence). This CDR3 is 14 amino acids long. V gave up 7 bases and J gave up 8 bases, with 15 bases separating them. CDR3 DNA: TGTGCCAGTACGCGAGGAGGGGAATATTCACCCCTCCACTTT. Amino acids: CASTRGGEYSPLHF. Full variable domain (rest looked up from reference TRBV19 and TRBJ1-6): DGGITQSPKYLFRKEGQNVTLSCEQNLNHDAMYWYRQDPGQGLRLIYYSQIVNDFQKGDIAEGYSVSREKKESFPLTVTSAQKNPTAFYLCASTRGGEYSPLHFGNGTRLTVT.

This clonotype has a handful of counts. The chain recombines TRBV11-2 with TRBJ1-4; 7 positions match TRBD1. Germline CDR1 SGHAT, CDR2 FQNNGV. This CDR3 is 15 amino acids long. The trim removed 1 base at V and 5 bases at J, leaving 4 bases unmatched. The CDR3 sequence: CASSLAGQLNEKLFF. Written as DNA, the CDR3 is TGTGCCAGCAGCTTAGCGGGACAGTTGAATGAAAAACTGTTTTTT.

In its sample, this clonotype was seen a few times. The CDR3 DNA is TGCGCCAGCTCCCGGGGGACGGATGGCAATCAGCCCCAGCATTTT. Amino acids: CASSRGTDGNQPQHF. The chain recombines TRBV4-3 with TRBJ1-5; D might be TRBD1 (5 bases). The germline V gene has CDR1 LGHNA and CDR2 YSLEER. The CDR3 totals 15 residues. V lost 8 bases and J lost 2, with 16 bases in between.

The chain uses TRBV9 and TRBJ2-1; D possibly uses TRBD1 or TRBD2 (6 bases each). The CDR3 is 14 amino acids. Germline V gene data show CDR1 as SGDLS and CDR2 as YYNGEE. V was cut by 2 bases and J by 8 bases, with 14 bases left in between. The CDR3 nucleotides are TGTGCCAGCAGCGTCGTGGGGGGCCGCGATGAGCAGTTCTTC. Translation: CASSVVGGRDEQFF.

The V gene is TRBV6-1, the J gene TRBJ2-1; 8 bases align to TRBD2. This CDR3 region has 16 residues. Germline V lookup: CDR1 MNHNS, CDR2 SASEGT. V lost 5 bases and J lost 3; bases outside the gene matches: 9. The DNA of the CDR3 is TGTGCCAGCAGTCGAATTACGACTAGCGACTACAATGAGCAGTTCTTC. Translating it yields CASSRITTSDYNEQFF.

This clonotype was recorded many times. The CDR3: CASSGVGLAGEETQYF. The CDR3 bases are TGTGCCAGCAGCGGGGTGGGGCTAGCGGGAGAAGAGACCCAGTACTTC. The chain joins TRBV5-6 to TRBJ2-5; TRBD2 agrees at 10 bases. The CDR3 length is 16 residues. V dropped 4 bases and J dropped 3; count of bases not matched to a gene: 9. In germline, CDR1 is SGHDT, CDR2 YYEEEE. The full variable domain, rest sourced from reference TRBV5-6 and TRBJ2-5, is DAGVTQSPTHLIKTRGQQVTLRCSPKSGHDTVSWYQQALGQGPQFIFQYYEEEERQRGNFPDRFSGHQFPNYSSELNVNALLLGDSALYLCASSGVGLAGEETQYFGPGTRLLVL.

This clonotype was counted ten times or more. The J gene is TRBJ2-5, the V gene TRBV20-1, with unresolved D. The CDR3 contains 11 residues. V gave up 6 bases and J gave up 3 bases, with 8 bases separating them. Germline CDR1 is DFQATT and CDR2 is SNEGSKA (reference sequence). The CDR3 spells CSASHKETQYF. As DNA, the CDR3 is TGCAGTGCCTCACACAAAGAGACCCAGTACTTC.

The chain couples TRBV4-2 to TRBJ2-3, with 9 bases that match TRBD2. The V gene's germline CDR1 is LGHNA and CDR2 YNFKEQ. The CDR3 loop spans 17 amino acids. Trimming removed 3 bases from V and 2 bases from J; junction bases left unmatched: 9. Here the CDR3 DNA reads TGTGCCAGCAGCCAGGAGGGGCGGGGGGGTTCCACAGATACGCAGTATTTT. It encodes CASSQEGRGGSTDTQYF.

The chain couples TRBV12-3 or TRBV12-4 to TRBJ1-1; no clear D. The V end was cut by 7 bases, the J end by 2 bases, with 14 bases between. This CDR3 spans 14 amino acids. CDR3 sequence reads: CASKLGPGNTEAFF. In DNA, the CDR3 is TGTGCCAGCAAATTGGGTCCAGGAAACACTGAAGCTTTCTTT.

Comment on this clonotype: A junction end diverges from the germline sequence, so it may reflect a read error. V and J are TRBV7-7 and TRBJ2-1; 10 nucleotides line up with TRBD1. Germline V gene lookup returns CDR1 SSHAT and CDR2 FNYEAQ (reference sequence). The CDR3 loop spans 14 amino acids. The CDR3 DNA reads TGTGCTAGCAGCTTCACGACAGGGGGCGATGAGCAGTTCTTC. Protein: CASSFTTGGDEQFF.

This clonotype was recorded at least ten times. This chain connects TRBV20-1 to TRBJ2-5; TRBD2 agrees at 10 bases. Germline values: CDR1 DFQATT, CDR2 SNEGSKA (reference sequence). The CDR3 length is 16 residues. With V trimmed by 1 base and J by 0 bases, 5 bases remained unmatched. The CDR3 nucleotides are TGCAGTGCTAGAGGGCAAGCGGGAGGGAACCAAGAGACCCAGTACTTC. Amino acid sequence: CSARGQAGGNQETQYF.

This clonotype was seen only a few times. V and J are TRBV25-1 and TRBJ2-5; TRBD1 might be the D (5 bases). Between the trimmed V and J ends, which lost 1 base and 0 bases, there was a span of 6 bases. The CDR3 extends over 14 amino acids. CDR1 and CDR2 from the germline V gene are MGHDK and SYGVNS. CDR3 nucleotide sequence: TGTGCCAGCAGTGAATTGACAGACCAAGAGACCCAGTACTTC. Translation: CASSELTDQETQYF.

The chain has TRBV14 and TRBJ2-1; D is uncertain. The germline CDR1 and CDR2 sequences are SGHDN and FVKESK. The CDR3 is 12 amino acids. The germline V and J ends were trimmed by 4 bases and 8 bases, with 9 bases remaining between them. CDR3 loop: CASSPWAYEQFF. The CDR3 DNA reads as TGTGCCAGCAGCCCCTGGGCCTATGAGCAGTTCTTC.

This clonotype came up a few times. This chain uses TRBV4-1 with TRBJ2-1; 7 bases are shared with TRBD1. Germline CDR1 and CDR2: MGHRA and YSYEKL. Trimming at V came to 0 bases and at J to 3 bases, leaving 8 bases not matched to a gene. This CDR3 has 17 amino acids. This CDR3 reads CASSQDKARGFYNEQFF. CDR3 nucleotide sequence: TGCGCCAGCAGCCAAGATAAGGCCAGGGGGTTCTACAATGAGCAGTTCTTC.

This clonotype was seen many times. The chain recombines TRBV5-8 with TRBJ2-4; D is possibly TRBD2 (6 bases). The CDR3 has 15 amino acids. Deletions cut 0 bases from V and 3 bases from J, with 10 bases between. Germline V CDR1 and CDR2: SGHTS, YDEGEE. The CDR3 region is CASSLASGGKNIQYF. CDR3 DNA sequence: TGTGCCAGCAGCTTGGCCTCCGGGGGCAAAAACATTCAGTACTTC.

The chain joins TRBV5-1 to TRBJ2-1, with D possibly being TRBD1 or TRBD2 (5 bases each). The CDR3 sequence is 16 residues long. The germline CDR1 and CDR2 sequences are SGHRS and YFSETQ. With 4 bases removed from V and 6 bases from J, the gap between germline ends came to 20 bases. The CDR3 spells CASSPSGTRRINEQFF. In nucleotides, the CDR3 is TGCGCCAGCAGCCCCTCCGGGACCAGGCGGATCAATGAGCAGTTCTTC.

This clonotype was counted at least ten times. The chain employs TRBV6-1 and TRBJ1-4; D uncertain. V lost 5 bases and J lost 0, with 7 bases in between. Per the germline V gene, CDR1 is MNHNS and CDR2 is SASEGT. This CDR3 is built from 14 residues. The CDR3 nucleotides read TGTGCCAGCAGTCAGACAACAACTAATGAAAAACTGTTTTTT. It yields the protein CASSQTTTNEKLFF.

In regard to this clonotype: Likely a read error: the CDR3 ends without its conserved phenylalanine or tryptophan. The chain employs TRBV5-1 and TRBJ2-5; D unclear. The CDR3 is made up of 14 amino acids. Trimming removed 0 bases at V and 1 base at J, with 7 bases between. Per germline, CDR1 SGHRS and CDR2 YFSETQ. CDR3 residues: CASSLDTVQETQYI. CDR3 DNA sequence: TGCGCCAGCAGCTTGGATACGGTCCAAGAGACCCAGTACATC.

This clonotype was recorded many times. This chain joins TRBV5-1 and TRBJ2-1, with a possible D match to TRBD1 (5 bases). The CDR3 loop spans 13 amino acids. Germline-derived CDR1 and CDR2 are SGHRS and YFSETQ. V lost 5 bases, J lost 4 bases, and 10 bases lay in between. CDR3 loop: CASSTGSYNEQFF. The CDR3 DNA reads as TGCGCCAGCAGTACAGGATCATACAATGAGCAGTTCTTC.

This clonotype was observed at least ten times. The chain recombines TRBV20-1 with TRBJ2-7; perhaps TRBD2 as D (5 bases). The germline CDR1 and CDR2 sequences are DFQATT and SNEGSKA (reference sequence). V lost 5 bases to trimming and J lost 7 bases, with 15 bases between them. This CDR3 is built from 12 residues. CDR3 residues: CSAGELRGEQYF. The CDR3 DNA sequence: TGCAGTGCTGGTGAACTGAGAGGGGAGCAGTACTTC.

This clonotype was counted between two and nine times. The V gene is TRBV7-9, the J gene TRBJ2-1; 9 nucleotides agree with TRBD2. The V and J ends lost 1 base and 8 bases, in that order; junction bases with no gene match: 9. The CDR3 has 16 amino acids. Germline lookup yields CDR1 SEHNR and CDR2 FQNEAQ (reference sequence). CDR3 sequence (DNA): TGTGCCAGCAGCTTAGGTAGCGGGAGTCTCGTGGATGAGCAGTTCTTC. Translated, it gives CASSLGSGSLVDEQFF.

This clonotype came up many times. The CDR3 DNA sequence: TGCGCCAGCAGCTCCCACGTCGGGAATGAGCAGTTCTTC. This codes for CASSSHVGNEQFF. The chain has TRBV5-1 and TRBJ2-1; D uncertain. Trimming stripped 3 bases from V and 7 bases from J, with 11 bases between. The CDR3 sequence is 13 residues long. CDR1 is SGHRS, CDR2 YFSETQ, per germline.

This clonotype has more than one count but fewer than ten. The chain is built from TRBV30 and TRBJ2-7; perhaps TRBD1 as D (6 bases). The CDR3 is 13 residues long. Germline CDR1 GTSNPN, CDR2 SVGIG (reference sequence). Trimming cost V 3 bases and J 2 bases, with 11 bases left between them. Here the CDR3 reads CAWSAGQPYEQYF. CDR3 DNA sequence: TGTGCCTGGAGCGCCGGACAGCCCTACGAGCAGTACTTC.

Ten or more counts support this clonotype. For the CDR3, the DNA is TGCAGTGCTTCAGGGCTGAACACCGGGGAGCTGTTTTTT. Translated: CSASGLNTGELFF. This chain links TRBV20-1 with TRBJ2-2; a possible D gene is TRBD1 (5 bases). Germline V lookup: CDR1 DFQATT, CDR2 SNEGSKA (reference sequence). This CDR3 contains 13 residues. The germline V and J ends were trimmed by 5 bases and 1 base, with 8 bases remaining between them.

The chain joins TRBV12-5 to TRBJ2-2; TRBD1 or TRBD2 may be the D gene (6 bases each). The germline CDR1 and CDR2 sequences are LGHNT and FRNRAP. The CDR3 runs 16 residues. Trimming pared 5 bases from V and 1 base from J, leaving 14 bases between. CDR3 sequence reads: CASGPGVTGNTGELFF. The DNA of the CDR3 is TGTGCTAGTGGTCCGGGGGTGACAGGGAACACCGGGGAGCTGTTTTTT.

DNA of the CDR3: TGTGCCAGCAGCTCCACTAGAGGAATTCCTTTCTTC. This translates into CASSSTRGIPFF. V usage is TRBV5-4 and J usage is TRBJ2-1; tentatively, D is TRBD2 (5 bases). Looked up from germline, CDR1 is SGHNT and CDR2 is YYREEE (reference sequence). V dropped 3 bases and J dropped 16 bases, with 17 bases sitting between them. The CDR3 spans 12 residues.

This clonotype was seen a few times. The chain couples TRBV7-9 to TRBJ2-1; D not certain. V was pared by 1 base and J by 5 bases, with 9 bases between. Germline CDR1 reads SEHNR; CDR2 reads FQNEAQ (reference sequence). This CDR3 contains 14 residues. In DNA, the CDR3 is TGTGCCAGCAGCTTAGGGGCGTCGGACAATGAGCAGTTCTTC. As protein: CASSLGASDNEQFF.